What follows are 18 T cell receptor beta chains derived from one specimen sequenced in a study of blood T cell repertoires in COVID-19. This table comes from immunoSEQ multiplex PCR, and its TCRdb copy is limited to in-frame clones, with some not included. This sample has about 100,000 clones, with less than 85% found just once. Sequenced sample: peripheral blood. These receptor sequences come from a woman between 35 and 50 years old with acute or convalescent COVID-19.

Remarks on this clone: One junction end does not reproduce the germline sequence, and a read error may be involved. The CDR3 spells CASSSMTYRESTNTQYF. CDR3 nucleotide sequence: TGTGCCAGCAGCTCGATGACTTACAGGGAAAGCACAAATACGCAGTATTTT. V is TRBV5-5 and J is TRBJ2-3, with D possibly TRBD1 on 6 matching bases. Germline V gives CDR1 SGHKS, CDR2 YYEKEE (reference sequence). CDR3 length: 17 residues.

This rearrangement joins TRBV9 to TRBJ1-5; TRBD1 might be the D (5 bases). The germline gives CDR1 SGDLS, CDR2 YYNGEE. V was pared by 6 bases and J by 0 bases, with 13 bases between. The CDR3 runs to 15 residues. In DNA, the CDR3 is TGTGCCAGCAACCCGGGACTTGATAGCAATCAGCCCCAGCATTTT. This translates into CASNPGLDSNQPQHF.

J is TRBJ2-2 and V is TRBV6-1, with unresolved D. CDR3 length: 14 amino acids. Germline CDR1 MNHNS, CDR2 SASEGT. The V end was cut by 3 bases, the J end by 1 base, with 6 bases between. The CDR3 loop reads CASSEPGNTGELFF. CDR3 coding DNA: TGTGCCAGCAGTGAGCCGGGGAACACCGGGGAGCTGTTTTTT.

V and J are TRBV27 and TRBJ2-5; perhaps TRBD2 as D (5 bases). The CDR3 totals 14 residues. Trimming shortened V by 5 bases and J by 7 bases, and 17 bases separated the two germline ends. The germline V gene has CDR1 MNHEY and CDR2 SMNVEV (reference sequence). The CDR3 sequence is CASSENSVPRTQYF. CDR3 DNA sequence: TGTGCCAGCAGTGAAAATAGCGTCCCCCGGACCCAGTACTTC.

The gene calls are TRBV19 and TRBJ1-2; 7 positions match TRBD1. This CDR3 has 14 amino acids. The V gene end was trimmed by 3 bases and the J gene end by 4 bases; junction bases not matched to a gene: 5. CDR1 and CDR2 (germline): LNHDA, SQIVND (reference sequence). CDR3 sequence: CASSIRDSGYGYTF. The CDR3 bases are TGTGCCAGTAGTATCCGGGACAGTGGCTATGGCTACACCTTC.

The V gene is TRBV28, the J gene TRBJ1-5, with D uncertain. The CDR3 runs 12 residues. The V gene's germline CDR1 is MDHEN and CDR2 SYDVKM. Trimming cost V 1 base and J 6 bases, with 4 bases left between them. The CDR3 loop reads CASSLSGQPQHF. In nucleotides, the CDR3 is TGTGCCAGCAGTTTATCCGGTCAGCCCCAGCATTTT.

V gene TRBV4-1 combines with J gene TRBJ1-6; D ambiguous. CDR1 MGHRA and CDR2 YSYEKL come from the germline V gene. V was cut by 2 bases and J by 5 bases, with 10 bases left in between. The CDR3 extends over 15 amino acids. The CDR3 region is CASSQHGGNNSPLHF. The CDR3 DNA sequence: TGCGCCAGCAGCCAACACGGCGGGAATAATTCACCCCTCCACTTT.

This CDR3 reads CASSLAGGAEAFF. The CDR3 DNA reads TGTGCCAGCAGCTTGGCTGGCGGGGCTGAAGCTTTCTTT. V gene TRBV5-5 combines with J gene TRBJ1-1, with D uncertain. V was cut by 0 bases and J by 6 bases, with 9 bases left in between. The germline V gene encodes CDR1 SGHKS and CDR2 YYEKEE (reference sequence). This CDR3 contains 13 residues.

This clone was recorded a few times. The gene calls are TRBV7-2 and TRBJ2-5; TRBD2 is a possible D gene (6 bases). V was cut by 5 bases and J by 5 bases, with 18 bases left in between. This CDR3 has 15 amino acids. In germline, CDR1 is SGHTA, CDR2 FQGNSA. The CDR3 loop is CASSPLRLGMETQYF. CDR3 bases: TGTGCCAGCAGCCCCCTCCGACTAGGTATGGAGACCCAGTACTTC.

The rearrangement links TRBV24-1 to TRBJ2-3; D call uncertain. From germline, CDR1 is KGHDR and CDR2 SFDVKD. V lost 2 bases and J lost 4, with 6 bases in between. The CDR3 consists of 13 residues. The CDR3 loop is CATSDSVPDTQYF. CDR3 nucleotide sequence: TGTGCCACCAGTGATTCGGTTCCAGATACGCAGTATTTT.

The CDR3 sequence: CASSPLGGTYTGELFF. CDR3 bases: TGTGCCAGCAGCCCCCTGGGGGGGACCTACACCGGGGAGCTGTTTTTT. V and J are TRBV9 and TRBJ2-2; 7 bases are a match to TRBD2. Germline trimming cut 4 bases from V and 3 bases from J; bases unmatched to any gene: 9. CDR1 SGDLS and CDR2 YYNGEE come from the germline V gene. This CDR3 is 16 amino acids long.

The chain is built from TRBV10-3 and TRBJ2-7, with 8 positions matching TRBD2. Germline CDR1 ENHRY, CDR2 SYGVKD. Trimming removed 2 bases from V and 4 bases from J; junction bases left unmatched: 7. The CDR3 sequence is 15 residues long. The CDR3 DNA reads as TGTGCCATCAGTGAGACGGGGGGGCCTGTTTACGAGCAGTACTTC. Translating it yields CAISETGGPVYEQYF.

The V call is TRBV28, the J call TRBJ1-5; TRBD1 is a possible D gene (6 bases). The germline V gene encodes CDR1 MDHEN and CDR2 SYDVKM. With 7 bases removed from V and 6 bases from J, the gap between germline ends came to 13 bases. The CDR3 is made up of 13 amino acids. The CDR3: CASTYREGQPQHF. The CDR3 nucleotides are TGTGCCAGCACATACAGGGAGGGTCAGCCCCAGCATTTT.

J is TRBJ1-2 and V is TRBV5-5, with 9 bases that match TRBD1. In germline, CDR1 is SGHKS, CDR2 YYEKEE (reference sequence). The CDR3 is 15 amino acids. The trim removed 0 bases at V and 8 bases at J, leaving 8 bases unmatched. Written as DNA, the CDR3 is TGTGCCAGCAGCTTGGCCATGGGGACAGGGTACGGCTACACCTTC. Protein: CASSLAMGTGYGYTF.

DNA of the CDR3: TGTGCCAGCAGGGGGGCGACAGATATCAATAGCAATCAGCCCCAGCATTTT. Amino acid sequence: CASRGATDINSNQPQHF. The rearrangement joins TRBV28 to TRBJ1-5; a possible D gene is TRBD1 (6 bases). V gave up 6 bases and J gave up 0 bases, with 18 bases separating them. Germline loops: CDR1 MDHEN, CDR2 SYDVKM. The CDR3 runs 17 residues.

This clone appeared many times. This chain links TRBV9 with TRBJ2-2, with TRBD1 matching over 11 bases. The CDR3 runs 17 residues. Germline V gene data show CDR1 as SGDLS and CDR2 as YYNGEE. V was pared by 3 bases and J by 4 bases, with 8 bases of the junction left unmatched. The CDR3: CASSEHPGTGGTGELFF. DNA of the CDR3: TGTGCCAGCAGCGAACACCCCGGGACAGGGGGCACCGGGGAGCTGTTTTTT. Filled out from reference TRBV9 and TRBJ2-2, the complete variable domain reads DSGVTQTPKHLITATGQRVTLRCSPRSGDLSVYWYQQSLDQGLQFLIQYYNGEERAKGNILERFSAQQFPDLHSELNLSSLELGDSALYFCASSEHPGTGGTGELFFGEGSRLTVL.

The genes are TRBV11-2 and TRBJ2-1; possible D gene TRBD1, 6 bases. V lost 1 base and J lost 7, with 11 bases in between. Germline CDR1 reads SGHAT; CDR2 reads FQNNGV. This CDR3 contains 14 residues. For the CDR3, the DNA is TGTGCCAGCAGCTTAGTACAGGGTTGGAATGAGCAGTTCTTC. Its protein is CASSLVQGWNEQFF.

The chain recombines TRBV27 with TRBJ1-1, with D maybe TRBD1 (6 bases). This CDR3 comprises 15 residues. V lost 3 bases and J lost 7, with 18 bases in between. Germline CDR1 and CDR2: MNHEY and SMNVEV (reference sequence). This CDR3 is CASSFNAQGTREAFF. CDR3 DNA sequence: TGTGCCAGCAGTTTTAACGCGCAGGGGACCCGTGAAGCTTTCTTT.